One sample yielded the 2 T cell receptor beta chains listed below, sequenced in a study of cytomegalovirus exposure and HLA in healthy donors. Vbeta (60) and Jbeta (13) primers were used in the PCR. Sequencing was performed with immunoSEQ multiplex PCR; in TCRdb, only in-frame clones are kept and a portion is missing. The table records roughly 34,000 clones, about 67% of them present only once. The specimen sequenced was PBMCs. All receptors come from a middle-aged man in good health and CMV-seropositive.

A single count supports this clone. The V gene is TRBV28, the J gene TRBJ2-2, with no clear D. Trimming left V 3 bases short and J 2 bases short, with 7 bases between. The CDR3 length is 14 residues. Per germline, CDR1 MDHEN and CDR2 SYDVKM. The CDR3 spells CASSFGLNTGELFF. In DNA form, the CDR3 reads TGTGCCAGCAGTTTTGGCCTCAACACCGGGGAGCTGTTTTTT.

V and J are TRBV10-3 and TRBJ1-1, with D tentatively TRBD1 (6 bases). CDR1 ENHRY and CDR2 SYGVKD come from the germline V gene. V shed 7 bases and J shed 8 bases, with 20 bases lying between them. This CDR3 is 14 amino acids long. The CDR3 sequence: CAITDAMTGTEAFF. The CDR3, as DNA: TGTGCCATCACCGACGCTATGACAGGTACCGAAGCTTTCTTT.